This entry lists 24 T cell receptor beta chains sequenced from one sample in a study of beta chain features in type 1 diabetes. Expressed TCRB transcripts were sequenced because the isolated RNA had all been reverse transcribed beforehand. Only in-frame clones appear in the TCRdb table, and some are missing; sequencing was by immunoSEQ multiplex PCR. Of under 45,000 clones in the sample, 50% were seen once. Material: stem cell memory CD4+ T cells from blood. The source is a young woman in good health.

V gene TRBV7-2 combines with J gene TRBJ2-2, with D possibly matching TRBD1 (6 bases). Germline-derived CDR1 and CDR2 are SGHTA and FQGNSA. CDR3 length: 15 residues. Trimming took 3 bases from V and 0 from J, leaving 8 bases between them. The DNA of the CDR3 is TGTGCCAGCAGCTTCGAGGGGGCGAACACCGGGGAGCTGTTTTTT. It translates to CASSFEGANTGELFF.

The gene calls are TRBV5-4 and TRBJ1-4; 9 nucleotides agree with TRBD1. This CDR3 comprises 15 residues. J lost 3 bases, V lost 4 bases, and 4 bases had no gene match. Germline CDR1 is SGHNT and CDR2 is YYREEE (reference sequence). Written as DNA, the CDR3 is TGTGCCAGCAGCCCGACAGGGGGGTCTAATGAAAAACTGTTTTTT. Encoded protein: CASSPTGGSNEKLFF.

This clone was recorded a few times. The chain joins TRBV7-9 to TRBJ1-1; D not certain. V shed 3 bases and J shed 0 bases, with 5 bases lying between them. The CDR3 is 13 residues long. Germline V gene lookup returns CDR1 SEHNR and CDR2 FQNEAQ (reference sequence). The DNA of the CDR3 is TGTGCCAGCAGCTTCTACCTGAACACTGAAGCTTTCTTT. Translation gives CASSFYLNTEAFF.

This chain joins TRBV4-2 and TRBJ1-4, with 9 bases fitting TRBD1. The CDR3 loop spans 17 amino acids. The germline gives CDR1 LGHNA, CDR2 YNFKEQ. The V gene end was trimmed by 1 base and the J gene end by 7 bases; junction bases not matched to a gene: 10. For the CDR3, the DNA is TGTGCCAGCAGCCAAGTCCCGGGACAGGGTCGGGGTGAAAAACTGTTTTTT. Protein sequence: CASSQVPGQGRGEKLFF.

V and J are TRBV28 and TRBJ2-1, with D possibly TRBD2 on 6 matching bases. This CDR3 is built from 15 residues. The V end was cut by 8 bases, the J end by 6 bases, with 20 bases between. Looked up from germline, CDR1 is MDHEN and CDR2 is SYDVKM. The CDR3 nucleotides are TGTGCCAGCGGGGAGGCTGGACCTACAATCAATGAGCAGTTCTTC. It yields the protein CASGEAGPTINEQFF.

V usage is TRBV28 and J usage is TRBJ2-1, with 8 bases fitting TRBD1. V lost 5 bases, J lost 4 bases, and 4 bases stayed unmatched. CDR1 is MDHEN, CDR2 SYDVKM, per germline. The CDR3 totals 14 residues. CDR3 sequence: CASSDRGRYNEQFF. DNA of the CDR3: TGTGCCAGCAGTGACAGGGGACGATACAATGAGCAGTTCTTC.

The rearrangement joins TRBV28 to TRBJ1-2; perhaps TRBD1 as D (6 bases). This CDR3 has 16 amino acids. V lost 2 bases, J lost 6 bases, and 19 bases lay in between. The V gene's germline CDR1 is MDHEN and CDR2 SYDVKM. CDR3 amino acids: CASSLRPGAGANGYTF. The CDR3 DNA follows: TGTGCCAGCAGTTTAAGACCTGGGGCAGGGGCGAATGGCTACACCTTC.

V usage is TRBV7-2 and J usage is TRBJ2-1; a weak D match, TRBD1 (6 bases). Germline-derived CDR1 and CDR2 are SGHTA and FQGNSA. V dropped 1 base and J dropped 12 bases, with 25 bases sitting between them. CDR3 length: 17 residues. The CDR3 protein is CASSLVTNGVQGTGQFF. In nucleotides, the CDR3 is TGTGCCAGCAGCTTAGTCACTAATGGGGTCCAGGGGACGGGGCAGTTCTTC.

This clone was picked up a small number of times. This chain uses TRBV7-9 with TRBJ2-1, with TRBD2 matching over 8 bases. Germline trimming cut 3 bases from V and 9 bases from J; bases unmatched to any gene: 10. This CDR3 is 15 amino acids long. Germline CDR1 SEHNR, CDR2 FQNEAQ (reference sequence). The CDR3 spells CASSFWLAGRVEQFF. The CDR3 bases are TGTGCCAGCAGCTTTTGGCTAGCGGGTAGAGTTGAGCAGTTCTTC. Using reference TRBV7-9 and TRBJ2-1 for the parts outside the CDR3, the full variable domain is DTGVSQNPRHKITKRGQNVTFRCDPISEHNRLYWYRQTLGQGPEFLTYFQNEAQLEKSRLLSDRFSAERPKGSFSTLEIQRTEQGDSAMYLCASSFWLAGRVEQFFGPGTRLTVL.

The chain combines TRBV30 with TRBJ2-7; TRBD2 matches 10 bases. V was pared by 4 bases and J by 7 bases, with 13 bases of the junction left unmatched. This CDR3 is built from 15 residues. Germline loops: CDR1 GTSNPN, CDR2 SVGIG (reference sequence). In nucleotides, the CDR3 is TGTGCCTGGATCCTAGGGGGGACTAGCGTGGGGGAGCAGTACTTC. It codes for CAWILGGTSVGEQYF.

The chain joins TRBV5-1 to TRBJ1-1; a possible D gene is TRBD1 (5 bases). The V gene's germline CDR1 is SGHRS and CDR2 YFSETQ. Trimming shortened V by 5 bases and J by 3 bases, and 17 bases separated the two germline ends. The CDR3 runs to 15 residues. CDR3 bases: TGCGCCAGCAGAGGGACTCCCGGGGGGGACACTGAAGCTTTCTTT. Its protein is CASRGTPGGDTEAFF.

The DNA for the CDR3 is TGTGCCAGCACAGCCCAAAAAGACAGGGTCGGCCAAGAGACCCAGTACTTC. Encoded protein: CASTAQKDRVGQETQYF. The chain carries TRBV2 and TRBJ2-5; 7 nucleotides match TRBD1. The CDR3 spans 17 residues. The V segment lost 7 bases and the J segment 1 base; nucleotides outside the gene matches: 15. Germline CDR1 and CDR2: SNHLY and FYNNEI. Combining the CDR3 with reference TRBV2 and TRBJ2-5 gives the whole variable domain EPEVTQTPSHQVTQMGQEVILRCVPISNHLYFYWYRQILGQKVEFLVSFYNNEISEKSEIFDDQFSVERPDGSNFTLKIRSTKLEDSAMYFCASTAQKDRVGQETQYFGPGTRLLVL.

The chain has TRBV7-2 and TRBJ1-5; weak D call: TRBD1 (5 bases). V was pared by 5 bases and J by 5 bases, with 10 bases between. CDR1 and CDR2 from the germline V gene are SGHTA and FQGNSA. This CDR3 spans 13 amino acids. CDR3 sequence reads: CASSLRVDQPQHF. In nucleotides, the CDR3 is TGTGCCAGCAGCCTCAGGGTTGATCAGCCCCAGCATTTT.

This chain links TRBV7-2 with TRBJ1-3, with TRBD1 as a possible D gene (6 bases). Trimming left V 2 bases short and J 0 bases short, with 11 bases between. CDR3 length: 16 residues. Looked up from germline, CDR1 is SGHTA and CDR2 is FQGNSA. The CDR3 region has the DNA TGTGCCAGCAGCTTACGGCAGGGGAGCTCTGGAAACACCATATATTTT. It codes for CASSLRQGSSGNTIYF.

The chain combines TRBV10-3 with TRBJ2-3, with a possible D match to TRBD2 (5 bases). With 0 bases removed from V and 0 bases from J, the gap between germline ends came to 10 bases. CDR1 is ENHRY and CDR2 is SYGVKD in the germline V gene. This CDR3 comprises 16 residues. The CDR3 reads CAISESTMASTDTQYF. The DNA of the CDR3 is TGTGCCATCAGTGAGTCGACTATGGCTAGCACAGATACGCAGTATTTT.

With respect to this clone: Mismatch with germline at one junction end may stem from a read error. Other DNA sequences in this sample translate to the same CDR3. J is TRBJ1-1 and V is TRBV5-1; 7 nucleotides match TRBD1. The CDR3 is 15 residues long. Germline V gene sequence: CDR1 SGHRS, CDR2 YFSETQ. The CDR3, as DNA: TGCGCCAGCAGCTTGGCCGAGGGGGCGAACACTGAAGCCTTCTTT. Protein product: CASSLAEGANTEAFF. The variable domain in full, completed from reference TRBV5-1 and TRBJ1-1, reads KAGVTQTPRYLIKTRGQQVTLSCSPISGHRSVSWYQQTPGQGLQFLFEYFSETQRNKGNFPGRFSGRQFSNSRSEMNVSTLELGDSALYLCASSLAEGANTEAFFGQGTRLTVV.

V usage is TRBV4-3 and J usage is TRBJ2-5, with 12 bases that match TRBD1. V was clipped by 3 bases and J by 7 bases; unmatched bases: 9. The CDR3 has 16 residues. From germline, CDR1 is LGHNA and CDR2 YSLEER. CDR3 loop: CASSQLAGTGGRTQYF. Here the CDR3 DNA reads TGCGCCAGCAGCCAGCTTGCCGGGACAGGGGGCAGGACCCAGTACTTC.

V and J are TRBV6-5 and TRBJ2-7; D unresolved. The V gene's germline CDR1 is MNHEY and CDR2 SVGAGI. V lost 2 bases and J 0 bases, leaving 14 bases between the germline ends. The CDR3 runs to 16 residues. The CDR3 DNA reads as TGTGCCAGCAGTTACGACCCCGGCCCTAGCTCCTACGAGCAGTACTTC. Translation gives CASSYDPGPSSYEQYF.

The chain joins TRBV4-2 to TRBJ1-4; D is perhaps TRBD1 (6 bases). CDR1 is LGHNA, CDR2 YNFKEQ, per germline. V was clipped by 1 base and J by 3 bases, with 6 bases between them. This CDR3 has 14 residues. The CDR3 nucleotides read TGTGCCAGCAGCCAAGGGACAGCTAATGAAAAACTGTTTTTT. It yields the protein CASSQGTANEKLFF.

V and J are TRBV6-5 and TRBJ2-7, with D unclear. Germline values: CDR1 MNHEY, CDR2 SVGAGI. Deletions cut 0 bases from V and 3 bases from J, with 15 bases between. The CDR3 is made up of 16 amino acids. For the CDR3, the DNA is TGTGCCAGCAGTTACTCGAACCCGAGCCTTCTCTACGAGCAGTACTTC. Translated: CASSYSNPSLLYEQYF.

This clone was observed a few times. J is TRBJ1-1 and V is TRBV7-9, with D hard to call. V lost 2 bases and J 1 base, leaving 11 bases between the germline ends. CDR1 and CDR2 (germline): SEHNR, FQNEAQ (reference sequence). The CDR3 is made up of 15 amino acids. This chain's CDR3 is CASSLSRAGNTEAFF. CDR3 bases: TGTGCCAGCAGCTTATCCCGTGCGGGGAACACTGAAGCTTTCTTT.

This chain joins TRBV7-9 and TRBJ1-2; TRBD1 aligns across 8 bases. Germline V lookup: CDR1 SEHNR, CDR2 FQNEAQ (reference sequence). This CDR3 comprises 13 residues. J gave up 13 bases and V 0 bases, and 7 bases lay outside the gene matches. For the CDR3, the DNA is TGTGCCAGCAGCTTAGCTGGGACAGGAGGTGGCACCTTC. This codes for CASSLAGTGGGTF.

The rearrangement joins TRBV6-1 to TRBJ1-1; perhaps TRBD1 as D (5 bases). Per the germline V gene, CDR1 is MNHNS and CDR2 is SASEGT. The ends were cut back, 5 bases at V and 3 bases at J, with 16 bases in the middle. CDR3 size: 15 residues. CDR3 DNA sequence: TGTGCCAGCAGTTGGGTGGGGCAGGGATACACTGAAGCTTTCTTT. It specifies CASSWVGQGYTEAFF.

The V call is TRBV7-2, the J call TRBJ2-4, with TRBD1 as a possible D gene (5 bases). The V and J ends lost 1 base and 0 bases respectively, with 13 bases between them. The germline gives CDR1 SGHTA, CDR2 FQGNSA. The CDR3 sequence is 17 residues long. The CDR3 spells CASSLETARAAKNIQYF. For the CDR3, the DNA is TGTGCCAGCAGCTTAGAAACGGCCAGGGCAGCCAAAAACATTCAGTACTTC.